This entry features one T cell receptor (beta chain) sequence. The antigen this receptor binds is unknown. The record has no base qualities; no much larger clone is one base away. The library was generated by the immunoSEQ multiplex PCR assay. The multiplex PCR relied on a mix of 60 forward primers for TCR Vbeta segments and 13 reverse primers for TCR Jbeta segments. The CDR3 region of rearranged TCR beta genes was amplified from genomic DNA by a multiplex PCR assay. The Illumina HiSeq System was used to sequence the amplified TCR beta libraries as 87-base-pair reads. The original pipeline was this. A later analysis counted approximately 76 million unique TCR beta chains across the 670 or so repertoires, and around 12 million of these chains were shared by at least two donors. To remove PCR and sequencing errors, raw reads were error-corrected and collapsed into unique sequences using a nearest-neighbor algorithm that merged closely related sequences. To assign V, D and J gene segments, CDR3 sequences were aligned to IMGT reference sequences. For a sequence to be retained, a match of at least six nucleotides to both a V gene segment and a J gene segment was required. A rearrangement was called productive if the CDR3 had no stop codons and remained in frame with V and J, and every other rearrangement was called non-productive. CDR3 was defined by IMGT convention, running from the second conserved V-encoded cysteine to the conserved J-encoded phenylalanine. In an earlier analysis of approximately 590 of the donors, sequences lacking an unambiguous match to a single V gene segment were excluded. In an earlier analysis of about 590 of the donors, a V segment was called functional when productive rearrangements were above 56.7%, and segregating when the standard deviation between donors exceeded 5%. A statistical classification framework was built for diagnosing cytomegalovirus status from the catalog of TCR beta chain sequences. V and J gene assignment, in a later analysis, came from comparing TCR nucleotide sequences with IMGT/GENE-DB human TR gene sequences. The TCRdist pipeline was used in a later analysis to assign CDR3 sequences and most-parsimonious VDJ recombination scenarios. In a later analysis, each TCR beta chain was defined by its CDR3 amino acid sequence together with its V-gene family, and reads without a unique V-gene family were excluded. A later analysis removed 592 highly shared, low-generation-probability nucleotide sequences to deal with suspected cross-contamination and a sequencing artifact. In a later analysis, a clonal expansion index was calculated for each public chain from normalized within-repertoire ranks of inferred template counts. Generation probabilities in a later analysis came from a VDJ recombination model fitted to out-of-frame rearrangements, and those results were checked against IGoR. In a later analysis, TCR-TCR, TCR-HLA and TCR-CMV co-occurrence was scored with hypergeometric tests, and a repertoire-size bias correction was applied to TCR pairs. In a later analysis, false discovery rates were estimated by permuting HLA or CMV assignments 20 times. In a later analysis, co-occurring TCRs were grouped with DBSCAN, and TCRdist sequence similarity was added when clustering was performed within HLA-allele-positive subsets. Repertoires with fewer than 30,000 or more than 120,000 public chains, plus five repertoires with anomalous nucleotide sharing, were excluded from co-occurrence clustering. TCRdb obtained this table from immuneACCESS and retained in-frame rearrangements with V and J assigned. These tables miss some clones; where compared with another copy, unresolved V genes account for less than half of the shortfall, and the remainder is unexplained. The DNA gave D and trimming, while V, J and clone size come from that table. The sample includes more than 70,000 clones, with over 75% observed a single time. The top ten clonotypes cover under 2.5% of the sample.

The cohort consisted of fewer than 700 healthy bone marrow donors. At the time of sampling, all cohort members were nominally healthy, though unrecorded immune exposures were likely present. The donor tested CMV seronegative, placing the donor among the 300 to 400 seronegative members of the cohort. A peripheral blood sample was collected from each donor, and TCR beta sequencing was performed on peripheral blood mononuclear cells. The Qiagen DNeasy Blood Extraction Kit was used to extract genomic DNA from the blood cell samples. These data come from a study of cytomegalovirus exposure and HLA in healthy donors (dated by TCRdb to 2017 to 2019). Background on the whole study: An earlier analysis of roughly 570 of the donors reported about 260 Gb of sequence data and 90 million to 120 million unique TCR beta sequences obtained from about 179 million T cells. Both class I and class II loci were covered by HLA typing, at four-digit resolution. To predict cytomegalovirus infection status, the study brought together high-throughput TCR immunosequencing, statistical association of individual TCRs with disease status, and machine learning. To study patterns of TCR occurrence, a later analysis re-analyzed previously published TCR beta repertoires from hundreds of donors and added high-resolution HLA genotyping. Of the roughly 410 genotyped donors, 65% to 90% were placed in the genetic ancestry cluster associated with self-reported Caucasian donors. The study aimed to test whether signatures of past pathogen exposure could be identified by cataloging public T cell receptors. A separate validation cohort of 100 to 150 different subjects was used in addition to the roughly 720-subject first cohort. The later analysis used no new phenotypic data to find candidate immune exposures, relying instead on TCR beta sequences and their occurrence across donors. Among some 410 genotyped donors of the cohort, an average of about 240,000 unique TCR beta nucleotide sequences were sequenced per donor, roughly a sixth of them non-productive. The number of donors typed differed by locus, with 629-630 for A, B, C, DRB1 and DQB1, around 560 for DQA1, nearly 610 for DPA1, and approximately 470 for DPB1. All discovery cohort repertoires had been generated using a single sequencing platform. The T cell repertoires of roughly 660 subjects were profiled by immunosequencing and related to cytomegalovirus serostatus. In an earlier analysis of several hundred of the donors, high-throughput TCR beta sequencing was used to judge whether each TCR beta V gene segment behaved as functional or pseudogenic. Donor age, sex, ethnicity and CMV serostatus were compiled together with the repertoire data. A later genetic analysis used genome-wide SNP genotypes for about three fifths of the 666 donors, treating that subset as a discovery cohort. Approximately 300 gigabases of sequencing data and roughly 81 million unique TCR sequences made up an early release that covered 500 to 700 HLA-typed donors. About five DR-DQ haplotypes were treated as single units for association and clustering because of strong linkage in the cohort.

Findings and caveats that apply to the study as a whole: A later genetic analysis reported fewer N-insertions in productive TCRs among donors in an Asian-associated ancestry cluster than the roughly 620-donor mean. In the study, some 160 TCR beta chains were listed as associated with cytomegalovirus. In a later analysis, the rate of TCR association differed among HLA loci, with DRB1 alleles having the most associated TCRs and HLA-C alleles having the fewest. Linkage disequilibrium might explain the correlated functional status among segregating V segments, but an unknown experimental factor could not be excluded. Because counts were too low, under 20 rarely observed V segments, including chromosome 9 orphons, were left out of the earlier analysis of about 500 of the donors. A later analysis found that HLA-associated TCR beta chains were more clonally expanded and had lower generation probabilities than equally common non-associated chains. Because HLA typing was missing for some donors at each locus, association tests included only the typed subset. The classifier was reported to diagnose cytomegalovirus status with high specificity and sensitivity in both the original cohort and the validation cohort. In a later genetic analysis, a missense DCLRE1C variant was associated with V-gene and J-gene trimming of TCR beta chains, and the association was replicated in an independent cohort. CMV serostatus was the only immune exposure information available for the cohort. A later analysis reported that several top co-occurrence clusters appeared linked to parvovirus B19, influenza, CMV and Epstein-Barr virus. A group of highly shared sequence variants was considered likely to be a technical artifact of the sequencing pipeline. A later analysis found that most CMV-associated TCR beta chains appeared HLA-restricted, with HLA associations seemingly driven largely by CMV exposure. The cohort was sequenced for TCR beta chains only, and without alpha or paired-chain data the features that could be detected were limited. When HLA alleles, especially DR and DQ, strongly co-occurred, attributing TCR associations to individual alleles was difficult. Three of the identified cytomegalovirus-associated TCR beta chains were confirmed in vitro to be specific for cytomegalovirus antigens. In an earlier analysis of some 640 of the donors, most TCR beta V segments were observed in productive rearrangements about 87% or about 30% of the time, broadly matching IMGT annotations. While some public TCRs were present in many individuals, most TCR sequences turned up only very rarely across donors. A further reported finding was that TCR beta sequences accurately predicted the HLA-A and HLA-B alleles for most subjects in the first cohort. It was suggested by the authors that the approach could potentially be generalized to other disease states and immunological phenotypes. Roughly uniform sequencing depth across donors was assumed in presence/absence analyses, although this assumption may not hold. Specific HLA alleles were associated with roughly 17,000 TCR beta sequences at a false discovery rate of 0.05 in a later analysis.

The TCR originated in a boy younger than 18 in good health and CMV-seronegative. Sequences were obtained from PBMCs.

The CDR3 reads CSVRAGGGEQYF. The DNA sequence is as follows: TGCAGCGTACGAGCGGGAGGGGGCGAGCAGTACTTC. The rearrangement combines TRBV29-1 with TRBJ2-5; TRBD2 matches 10 bases in the middle. The DNA end favors TRBJ2-7, so the J call may be wrong. Inclusive of the bounding cysteine and phenylalanine, the CDR3 is 12 residues long. Here the CDR3 DNA is all that survives: 36 bases in frame from base 1. CDR1 SQVTM and CDR2 ANQGSEA were looked up in the germline V gene.